This entry describes one TCR beta chain. Cells designated naive CD8 were CD45RO-negative and were positively selected for CCR7, with terminally differentiated effector memory CD45RA+ cells excluded. The donor population consisted of healthy HIV-negative adults with no recent acute infections or vaccinations. The data belong to a study of shared clonotypes between healthy human individuals. Profiling relied on immunoSEQ multiplex PCR, and the TCRdb table lists in-frame clones only, not all of them. The data contain about 680,000 clones, about 91% of them singletons. CDR1 is SGHTA, CDR2 FQGTGA, per germline. This CDR3 has 15 residues.

The source of this sequence is a man under 40 in good health. The chain links TRBV7-3 to TRBJ2-5, with 8 bases aligning to TRBD2. The assigned J gene may be wrong: the sequence end matches TRBJ2-7 better. Sequences were obtained from naive CD8+ T cells sorted from blood. The chain's CDR3 is CASSSGAGARYEQYF. CDR3 nucleotides: TGTGCCAGCAGCTCAGGAGCGGGAGCCCGCTACGAGCAGTACTTC.